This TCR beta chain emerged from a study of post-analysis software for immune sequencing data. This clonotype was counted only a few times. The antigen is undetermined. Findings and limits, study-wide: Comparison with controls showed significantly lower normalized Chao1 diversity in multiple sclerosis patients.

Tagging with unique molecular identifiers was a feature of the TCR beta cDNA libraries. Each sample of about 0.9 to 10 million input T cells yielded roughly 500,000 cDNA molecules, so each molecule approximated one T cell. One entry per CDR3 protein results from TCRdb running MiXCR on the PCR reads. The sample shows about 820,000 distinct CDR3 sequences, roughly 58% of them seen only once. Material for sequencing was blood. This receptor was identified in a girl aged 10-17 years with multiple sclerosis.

CDR3 residues: CASSPGTGVGSDTQYF. CDR3 DNA sequence: TGTGCCAGCTCACCCGGGACAGGGGTTGGTTCAGATACGCAGTATTTT. The J gene is TRBJ2-3, the V gene TRBV18; 10 bases map to TRBD1. CDR1 and CDR2 from the germline V gene are KGHSH and LQKENI. The CDR3 has 16 amino acids. The V gene end was trimmed by 3 bases and the J gene end by 4 bases; junction bases not matched to a gene: 7. Full variable domain (outside the CDR3, taken from reference TRBV18 and TRBJ2-3): NAGVMQNPRHLVRRRGQEARLRCSPMKGHSHVYWYRQLPEEGLKFMVYLQKENIIDESGMPKERFSAEFPKEGPSILRIQQVVRGDSAAYFCASSPGTGVGSDTQYFGPGTRLTVL.